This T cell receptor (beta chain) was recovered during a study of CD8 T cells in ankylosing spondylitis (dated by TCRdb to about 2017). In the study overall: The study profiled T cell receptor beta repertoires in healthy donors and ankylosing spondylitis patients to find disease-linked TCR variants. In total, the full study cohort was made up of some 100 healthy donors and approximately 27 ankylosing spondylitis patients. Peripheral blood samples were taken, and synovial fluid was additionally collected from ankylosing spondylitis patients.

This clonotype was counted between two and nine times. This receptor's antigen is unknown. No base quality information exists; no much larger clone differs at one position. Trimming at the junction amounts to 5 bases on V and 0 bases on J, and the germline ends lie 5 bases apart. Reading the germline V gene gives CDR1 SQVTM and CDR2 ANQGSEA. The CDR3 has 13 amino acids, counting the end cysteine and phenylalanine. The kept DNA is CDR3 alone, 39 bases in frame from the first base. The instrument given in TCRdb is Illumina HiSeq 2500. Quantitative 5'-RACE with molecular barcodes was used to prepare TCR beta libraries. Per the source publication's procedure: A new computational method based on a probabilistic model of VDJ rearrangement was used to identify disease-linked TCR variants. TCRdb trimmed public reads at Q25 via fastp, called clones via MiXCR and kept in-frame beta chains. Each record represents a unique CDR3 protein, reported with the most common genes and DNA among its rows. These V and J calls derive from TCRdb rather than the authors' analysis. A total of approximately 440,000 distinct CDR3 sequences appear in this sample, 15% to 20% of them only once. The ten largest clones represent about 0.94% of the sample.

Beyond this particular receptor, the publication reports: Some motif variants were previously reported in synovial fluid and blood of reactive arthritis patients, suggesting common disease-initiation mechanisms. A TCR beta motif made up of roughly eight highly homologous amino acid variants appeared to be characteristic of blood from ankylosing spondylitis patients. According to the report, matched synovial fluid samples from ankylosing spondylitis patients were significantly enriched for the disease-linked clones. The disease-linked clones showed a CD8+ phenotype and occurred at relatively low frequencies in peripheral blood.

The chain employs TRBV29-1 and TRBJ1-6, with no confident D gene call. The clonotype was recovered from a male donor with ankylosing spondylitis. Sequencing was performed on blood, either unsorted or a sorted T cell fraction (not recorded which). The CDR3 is CSVRGSYNSPLHF. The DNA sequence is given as TGCAGCGTTCGCGGCTCCTATAATTCACCCCTCCACTTT. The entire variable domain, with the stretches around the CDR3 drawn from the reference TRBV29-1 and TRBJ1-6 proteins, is SAVISQKPSRDICQRGTSLTIQCQVDSQVTMMFWYRQQPGQSLTLIATANQGSEATYESGFVIDKFPISRPNLTFSTLTVSNMSPEDSSIYLCSVRGSYNSPLHFGNGTRLTVT.